The clone carrying this TCR beta chain has only one observation. Antigen unknown. The data are from a study of shared clonotypes between healthy human individuals. Regarding the study as a whole: Investigators collected only blood, and repertoires in tissues likely differ.

Naive CD8 cells were CD45RO-negative, positively selected for CCR7, excluding terminally differentiated effector memory CD45RA+ cells. TCRdb's copy holds only in-frame clones and misses some; the assay was immunoSEQ multiplex PCR. This sample has millions of clones, with just under 95% found just once. Germline V gene data show CDR1 as SEHNR and CDR2 as FQNEAQ (reference sequence). The ends were cut back, 8 bases at V and 4 bases at J, with 11 bases in the middle. There are 12 residues in the CDR3. The V gene is TRBV7-9, the J gene TRBJ2-5; D gene ambiguous. This sequence originates from a man aged 18-30 years in good health. Material: naive CD8+ T cells sorted from blood. The CDR3 loop is CASREKRETQYF. The CDR3 bases are TGTGCCAGCCGTGAGAAGAGAGAGACCCAGTACTTC.